This T cell receptor (beta chain) emerged from a study of blood T cell repertoires in COVID-19 (dated by TCRdb to the early 2020s). Regarding the research as a whole: Samples covering the acute and convalescent phases of COVID-19 were provided by collaborators in the United States, Italy and Spain. Subjects who had been exposed to COVID-19, were actively infected with it, or had recovered from it provided the deeply sampled blood TCRbeta repertoires that made up the dataset. Nearly every sample came with metadata listing a de-identified subject ID, COVID-19 status, age in years and sex. The prospective study material was composed of cDNA or gDNA derived from T cells, B-cell-depleted T cells, or PBMCs. The samples were drawn from two sources: the first 160 participants of the ongoing ImmuneRACE study, and fewer than 1,500 subjects contributed by 6 global collaborators. Where available, HLA class I and class II types were taken from metadata supplied by the sample provider and were not determined by assay-based typing. The repertoires were released in a freely available public database meant as a resource for research on the immune response to SARS-CoV-2. The study at large found these results: The amount of clinical and demographic metadata varied by source and participant and was provided uncurated.

V sheds 0 bases and J sheds 8 bases, leaving 16 bases between their ends. Looking up the germline V gene yields CDR1 MGHRA and CDR2 YSYEKL. Spanning cysteine to phenylalanine, the CDR3 consists of 16 amino acids. This entry keeps only the CDR3 DNA: 48 bases, framed from base 1. Note on this clone: Which antigen it targets is not known. Base quality data are lacking; no much larger clone is found one base away.

At one collaborating source in Seattle, patients were enrolled during active infection and were followed longitudinally through the course of disease. Each collaborating institution followed its own protocols to collect whole blood in K2EDTA tubes. For TCRbeta analysis, collaborators shipped samples as frozen whole blood, isolated PBMCs, or DNA extracted from either of those sample types. TCRbeta CDR3 regions were amplified from genomic DNA using the immunoSEQ Assay, a bias-controlled multiplex PCR. Under the source paper's analysis protocol: The number of nucleated cells in each sample was estimated from the amplification of reference gene primers within the assay. Sequence reads were collapsed and filtered to measure the absolute abundance of every unique TCRbeta CDR3 rearrangement. For each sample, productive Simpson clonality was calculated by taking the square root of Simpson's diversity index across productive rearrangements. This immuneACCESS table, as held by TCRdb, lists in-frame sequences with V and J called but not all clones. Of the missing ones, under half trace to an unresolved V gene in checked studies; the others have no known cause. That table supplies the V and J calls and clone size; D and trimming were determined from the DNA. The sample records about 120,000 clones, around 83% of which are singletons. Around 5.5% of the sample is in the top ten clones.

The clonotype originates from a woman aged 60-70 years with COVID-19, enrolled during active disease. The sample taken for sequencing was peripheral blood. The chain is assembled from TRBV4-1 and TRBJ1-4, and the D gene may be TRBD1, 6 bases matching. The nucleotides are TGCGCCAGCAGCCAAGATTTAAGGGGGTTTGGAGAAAAACTGTTTTTT. This is translated as CASSQDLRGFGEKLFF.